This passage covers 28 T cell receptor beta chains from one sample sequenced in a study of T cells expressing NK-cell markers. Each CDR3 protein gets one entry in TCRdb, which reprocessed the 5' RACE reads and gives no DNA. The sample is made up of some 300,000 distinct CDR3 sequences, and the top ten hold 0.3% to 0.45% of it. Material for sequencing was blood T cells: a sorted CD56 or NKG2C T cell subset, CD4+ or CD8+ T cells, or bulk PBMC T cells (not recorded which). Source of these receptors: a man aged 18 to 30 in good health.

The CDR3 sequence is CASSLDLSRQGGSPLHF. The V gene is TRBV11-3, the J gene TRBJ1-6. In germline, CDR1 is SGHNT, CDR2 YENEEA. This CDR3 has 17 amino acids.

The genes are TRBV18 and TRBJ2-3. Per germline, CDR1 KGHSH and CDR2 LQKENI. CDR3 length: 15 amino acids. This chain's CDR3 is CASSLAGDGTDTQYF.

This chain connects TRBV24-1 to TRBJ2-3; the D call of TRBD1 rests on TCRdb alone, since no DNA is present to check it. The germline CDR1 and CDR2 sequences are KGHDR and SFDVKD. The CDR3 runs 18 residues. The CDR3 reads CATSDSGRQGYSTDTQYF.

This rearrangement joins TRBV29-1 to TRBJ2-1; TCRdb proposes TRBD1, but this gene call is untestable without DNA. The CDR3 has 14 amino acids. Germline V gene data show CDR1 as SQVTM and CDR2 as ANQGSEA. Here the CDR3 reads CSVTGGDSYNEQFF.

The genes are TRBV18 and TRBJ2-1; checking the TCRdb D call of TRBD1 is not possible without DNA. Germline V gene data show CDR1 as KGHSH and CDR2 as LQKENI. CDR3 length: 16 residues. The CDR3 sequence is CASSPTGTGMSNEQFF.

The gene calls are TRBV11-3 and TRBJ2-7; TCRdb returns TRBD1, unconfirmable since there is no DNA. The V gene's germline CDR1 is SGHNT and CDR2 YENEEA. This CDR3 spans 16 amino acids. The CDR3 region is CASSLECPGQPHEQYF.

This chain joins TRBV7-2 and TRBJ2-3; TCRdb's D call of TRBD1 is untestable without DNA. Germline-derived CDR1 and CDR2 are SGHTA and FQGNSA. The CDR3 totals 15 residues. The CDR3 loop is CASSRTFPGGDTQYF.

CDR3 loop: CSAPRILGSGATNEKLFF. V is TRBV20-1 and J is TRBJ1-4; TCRdb proposes TRBD1, but this gene call is untestable without DNA. Germline V gives CDR1 DFQATT, CDR2 SNEGSKA (reference sequence). This CDR3 contains 18 residues.

J is TRBJ1-2 and V is TRBV5-1. This CDR3 is built from 14 residues. Germline CDR1 is SGHRS and CDR2 is YFSETQ. This CDR3 is CASSLDLLSVGYTF.

V gene TRBV2 combines with J gene TRBJ1-5; the D call of TRBD1 rests on TCRdb alone, since no DNA is present to check it. CDR1 and CDR2 (germline): SNHLY, FYNNEI. The CDR3 is 16 amino acids. CDR3: CASTGAGSGTNQPQHF.

J is TRBJ2-7 and V is TRBV4-2; TCRdb reports TRBD2, a call that lacks DNA to check it against. Germline V lookup: CDR1 LGHNA, CDR2 YNFKEQ. The length of the CDR3 is 17 residues. This CDR3 reads CASSPGLAGGPSYEQYF.

V and J are TRBV5-1 and TRBJ2-7; TCRdb's D call of TRBD2 is untestable without DNA. The CDR3 is made up of 12 amino acids. From germline, CDR1 is SGHRS and CDR2 YFSETQ. The chain's CDR3 is CASSPSPPEQYF. Full variable domain (rest looked up from reference TRBV5-1 and TRBJ2-7): KAGVTQTPRYLIKTRGQQVTLSCSPISGHRSVSWYQQTPGQGLQFLFEYFSETQRNKGNFPGRFSGRQFSNSRSEMNVSTLELGDSALYLCASSPSPPEQYFGPGTRLTVT.

This sequence joins TRBV29-1 and TRBJ1-1. Germline-derived CDR1 and CDR2 are SQVTM and ANQGSEA. The CDR3 consists of 16 residues. The CDR3: CSVEGRNFPLNTEAFF.

The genes are TRBV29-1 and TRBJ2-1; TCRdb returns TRBD2, unconfirmable since there is no DNA. The CDR3 totals 14 residues. Germline V gene lookup returns CDR1 SQVTM and CDR2 ANQGSEA. The CDR3 region is CSVVALAGGNEQFF.

The chain carries TRBV30 and TRBJ1-1; TCRdb indicates TRBD1, and absent DNA this call remains unverified. This CDR3 has 15 residues. Germline CDR1 GTSNPN, CDR2 SVGIG (reference sequence). The CDR3 loop is CAWNPTVQGRTEAFF. The variable domain in full, with the rest retrieved from reference TRBV30 and TRBJ1-1, is SQTIHQWPATLVQPVGSPLSLECTVEGTSNPNLYWYRQAAGRGLQLLFYSVGIGQISSEVPQNLSASRPQDRQFILSSKKLLLSDSGFYLCAWNPTVQGRTEAFFGQGTRLTVV.

The V and J genes are TRBV12-3 or TRBV12-4 and TRBJ2-5. The CDR3 consists of 14 residues. The chain's CDR3 is CASSTLEVTETQYF.

The V and J genes are TRBV15 and TRBJ2-5; TCRdb picks TRBD2, but there is no DNA to check that call. Germline V lookup: CDR1 LNHNV, CDR2 YYDKDF (reference sequence). CDR3 length: 14 amino acids. This CDR3 is CATSRGTSSETQYF.

This chain connects TRBV6-2 or TRBV6-3 to TRBJ2-1. This CDR3 comprises 16 residues. The germline gives CDR1 MNHEY, CDR2 SVGEGT. The CDR3 sequence is CASSYLGGNSYNEQFF.

The chain links TRBV5-1 to TRBJ2-3. CDR1 and CDR2 from the germline V gene are SGHRS and YFSETQ. CDR3 length: 16 amino acids. This CDR3 reads CASSLGHPTNTDTQYF.

The chain links TRBV2 to TRBJ2-5; TCRdb indicates TRBD1, and absent DNA this call remains unverified. CDR3 length: 17 residues. Germline values: CDR1 SNHLY, CDR2 FYNNEI. The CDR3 sequence: CASSEGGRQGVQETQYF.

The rearrangement links TRBV5-1 to TRBJ2-1; absent DNA, TCRdb's TRBD1 call cannot be checked. CDR1 and CDR2 (germline): SGHRS, YFSETQ. There are 14 residues in the CDR3. CDR3 region: CASGGTGGNNEQFF.

The CDR3 protein is CSAPTSLGYTF. This chain connects TRBV20-1 to TRBJ1-2. The V gene's germline CDR1 is DFQATT and CDR2 SNEGSKA (reference sequence). The CDR3 has 11 amino acids.

The gene calls are TRBV5-1 and TRBJ2-1. CDR3 length: 15 amino acids. Germline V lookup: CDR1 SGHRS, CDR2 YFSETQ. The CDR3 spells CASTVDRVSYNEQFF.

This rearrangement joins TRBV12-3 or TRBV12-4 to TRBJ2-2; TCRdb outputs TRBD1, but without DNA this stays unchecked. This CDR3 region has 16 residues. This CDR3 is CASSLGGGPRTGELFF.

The chain joins TRBV7-6 to TRBJ2-1. The CDR3 is made up of 11 amino acids. The germline gives CDR1 SGHVS, CDR2 FNYEAQ. This CDR3 reads CASSPGEEQFF.

The chain employs TRBV7-2 and TRBJ2-7; the D call of TRBD2 rests on TCRdb alone, since no DNA is present to check it. The CDR3 sequence is 15 residues long. Germline V gives CDR1 SGHTA, CDR2 FQGNSA. The CDR3 loop reads CASRLEGYPPAEQYF.

This sequence joins TRBV27 and TRBJ2-1; TCRdb reports TRBD2, a call that lacks DNA to check it against. CDR3 length: 16 residues. Germline V gene sequence: CDR1 MNHEY, CDR2 SMNVEV (reference sequence). The CDR3 sequence: CASSKGLAGGPGEQFF.

This chain uses TRBV7-2 with TRBJ1-3. Germline V CDR1 and CDR2: SGHTA, FQGNSA. The CDR3 has 14 amino acids. CDR3 amino acids: CASSLAGIRNTIYF.